These 5 T cell receptor beta chains originate from one sample sequenced in a study of blood T cell repertoires in COVID-19. Assay used: immunoSEQ multiplex PCR; TCRdb lists only in-frame clones, some missing. This table holds some 200,000 clones, roughly 85% found once. The sample was peripheral blood. These receptors all stem from a woman between 65 and 79 years old with COVID-19, enrolled during active disease.

This CDR3 reads CASSLVGSGTEAFF. For the CDR3, the DNA is TGTGCCAGCAGCTTGGTCGGCAGCGGCACTGAAGCTTTCTTT. The chain carries TRBV7-3 and TRBJ1-1; D gene uncertain. CDR1 is SGHTA and CDR2 is FQGTGA in the germline V gene. This CDR3 has 14 residues. V was clipped by 3 bases and J by 4 bases, with 12 bases between them.

This clone was counted only a few times. The V and J genes are TRBV11-2 and TRBJ2-7; maybe TRBD1 (5 bases). With 5 bases removed from V and 6 bases from J, the gap between germline ends came to 17 bases. Germline CDR1 reads SGHAT; CDR2 reads FQNNGV. The CDR3 spans 14 residues. This chain's CDR3 is CASSRTRQGLEQYF. CDR3 DNA sequence: TGTGCCAGCAGCCGCACTCGGCAGGGCCTCGAGCAGTACTTC. Together with reference TRBV11-2 and TRBJ2-7, the CDR3 gives the full variable domain: EAGVAQSPRYKIIEKRQSVAFWCNPISGHATLYWYQQILGQGPKLLIQFQNNGVVDDSQLPKDRFSAERLKGVDSTLKIQPAKLEDSAVYLCASSRTRQGLEQYFGPGTRLTVT.

This chain connects TRBV6-2 or TRBV6-3 to TRBJ2-1; TRBD2 is a possible D gene (6 bases). V was cut by 4 bases and J by 10 bases, with 20 bases left in between. The length of the CDR3 is 15 residues. Germline CDR1 reads MNHEY; CDR2 reads SVGEGT. DNA of the CDR3: TGTGCCAGCAGTTCCGGACGGTCCACGCGGGGAGAGCAGTTCTTC. As protein: CASSSGRSTRGEQFF.

V is TRBV29-1 and J is TRBJ2-7, with D possibly being TRBD2 (6 bases). Trimming stripped 5 bases from V and 2 bases from J, with 13 bases between. The length of the CDR3 is 13 residues. CDR1 SQVTM and CDR2 ANQGSEA come from the germline V gene. The CDR3 protein is CSVWRGAAYEQYF. The CDR3 nucleotides are TGCAGCGTTTGGAGGGGAGCGGCCTACGAGCAGTACTTC.

The chain recombines TRBV7-9 with TRBJ2-7; TRBD1 is a possible D gene (5 bases). Germline V gene sequence: CDR1 SEHNR, CDR2 FQNEAQ (reference sequence). The CDR3 totals 14 residues. The ends were cut back, 0 bases at V and 6 bases at J, with 12 bases in the middle. The CDR3 loop reads CASSLAAGQGEQYF. The CDR3 DNA reads as TGTGCCAGCAGCTTAGCCGCAGGGCAGGGCGAGCAGTACTTC.